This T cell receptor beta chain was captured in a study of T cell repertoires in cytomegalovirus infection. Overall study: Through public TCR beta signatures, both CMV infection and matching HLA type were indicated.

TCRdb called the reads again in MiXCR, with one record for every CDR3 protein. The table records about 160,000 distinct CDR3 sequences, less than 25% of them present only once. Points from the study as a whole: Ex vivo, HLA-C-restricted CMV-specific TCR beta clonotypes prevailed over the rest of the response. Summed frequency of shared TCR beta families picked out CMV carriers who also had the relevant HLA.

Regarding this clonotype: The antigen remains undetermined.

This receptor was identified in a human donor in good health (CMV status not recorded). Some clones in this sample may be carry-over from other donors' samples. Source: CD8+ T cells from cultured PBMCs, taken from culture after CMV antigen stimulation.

The CDR3: CASSPPGRIYGYTF. Written as DNA, the CDR3 is TGTGCCAGCAGTCCCCCAGGGCGGATCTATGGCTACACCTTC. The gene calls are TRBV12-3 or TRBV12-4 and TRBJ1-2, with a possible D match to TRBD1 (5 bases). The CDR3 sequence is 14 residues long. Trimming removed 5 bases from V and 4 bases from J, with 14 bases in between.